Each of the 20 T cell receptor beta chains below was sequenced from the same sample in a study of CD8+CD57+ T cells in acquired aplastic anemia. According to the study, genomic DNA was the template for TCR beta VDJ and CDR3 profiling. One entry per CDR3 protein results from TCRdb running MiXCR on the reads. The repertoire holds 60,000 or so distinct CDR3 sequences, about 50% seen once, with 2% to 3% in the top ten. The sample taken for sequencing was sorted CD4+, CD8+, or CD8+CD57+ T cells (not recorded which) from PBMCs. These receptors originate from a human donor in good health, serving as a control.

The V gene is TRBV7-9, the J gene TRBJ2-5, with unresolved D. V lost 9 bases and J lost 5, with 16 bases in between. This CDR3 has 13 amino acids. Germline V gene sequence: CDR1 SEHNR, CDR2 FQNEAQ (reference sequence). The CDR3 spells CASLGWAGETQYF. The CDR3 DNA sequence: TGTGCCAGTCTGGGCTGGGCTGGTGAGACCCAGTACTTC.

Only a few counts were recorded for this clonotype. The chain is built from TRBV6-2 or TRBV6-3 and TRBJ2-4, with D unclear. The CDR3 runs 16 residues. Trimming took 4 bases from V and 0 from J, leaving 13 bases between them. CDR1 is MNHEY, CDR2 SVGEGT, per germline. The CDR3 loop is CASSSFLQLAKNIQYF. The CDR3, as DNA: TGTGCCAGCAGTTCGTTTCTGCAATTAGCCAAAAACATTCAGTACTTC.

The V and J genes are TRBV7-4 and TRBJ2-2; perhaps TRBD1 as D (9 bases). Germline V lookup: CDR1 SGHVT, CDR2 SQSDAQ. V lost 5 bases and J 2 bases, leaving 18 bases between the germline ends. The length of the CDR3 is 17 residues. The CDR3 loop is CASSIQGAGGNTGELFF. The DNA of the CDR3 is TGTGCCAGCAGCATACAGGGGGCGGGAGGAAACACCGGGGAGCTGTTTTTT.

The chain recombines TRBV5-1 with TRBJ1-2; 9 nucleotides line up with TRBD1. With 4 bases clipped from V and 0 bases from J, the junction kept 4 bases outside the gene matches. The CDR3 sequence is 15 residues long. CDR1 SGHRS and CDR2 YFSETQ come from the germline V gene. The CDR3 is CASSPGTGSNYGYTF. The CDR3 nucleotides read TGCGCCAGCAGCCCGGGGACAGGGTCTAACTATGGCTACACCTTC.

The chain couples TRBV24-1 to TRBJ2-7; either TRBD1 or TRBD2 may fit D (7 bases each). The V end was cut by 1 base, the J end by 4 bases, with 16 bases between. The CDR3 is 16 amino acids. Germline CDR1 and CDR2: KGHDR and SFDVKD. For the CDR3, the DNA is TGTGCCACCAGTGATTTCGCGACAGGGACTAAGTACGAGCAGTACTTC. Translating it yields CATSDFATGTKYEQYF.

This clonotype was recorded at least ten times. This chain joins TRBV7-9 and TRBJ2-7; TRBD2 matches 11 bases. Germline V gene data show CDR1 as SEHNR and CDR2 as FQNEAQ (reference sequence). The CDR3 spans 16 residues. The V gene end was trimmed by 4 bases and the J gene end by 7 bases; junction bases not matched to a gene: 12. CDR3 sequence (DNA): TGTGCCAGCAGCTCCGCCCCCACTAGCGGGAGCAGTGAGCAGTACTTC. Protein sequence: CASSSAPTSGSSEQYF.

There are many counts of this clonotype. The chain carries TRBV5-1 and TRBJ1-6; TRBD1 agrees at 7 bases. Germline CDR1 and CDR2: SGHRS and YFSETQ. The CDR3 consists of 15 residues. V was clipped by 4 bases and J by 9 bases; unmatched bases: 10. The CDR3 protein is CASSPWRDRGSPLHF. The CDR3 coding sequence is TGCGCCAGCAGCCCGTGGCGGGACAGAGGTTCACCCCTCCACTTT.

The V and J genes are TRBV24-1 and TRBJ2-5; 9 bases are a match to TRBD2. CDR1 and CDR2 from the germline V gene are KGHDR and SFDVKD. CDR3 length: 20 residues. V lost 4 bases, J lost 4 bases, and 21 bases stayed unmatched. The CDR3 DNA reads TGTGCCACCAGTGACCGGCACCGGGGGGAGCGGGAGGCGACGGGAGAGACCCAGTACTTC. This gives the protein CATSDRHRGEREATGETQYF.

The CDR3 sequence: CASVPGNQPQHF. The DNA for the CDR3 is TGTGCCAGCGTGCCAGGCAATCAGCCCCAGCATTTT. V usage is TRBV6-4 and J usage is TRBJ1-5; D is ambiguous. V shed 8 bases and J shed 2 bases, with 7 bases lying between them. CDR1 and CDR2 from the germline V gene are MRHNA and SNTAGT. The CDR3 consists of 12 residues.

V usage is TRBV29-1 and J usage is TRBJ2-3; D ambiguous. CDR1 SQVTM and CDR2 ANQGSEA come from the germline V gene. Trimming cost V 0 bases and J 5 bases, with 6 bases left between them. The CDR3 is 12 amino acids. DNA for the CDR3: TGCAGCGTTGAAGAGCCTAGAGATACGCAGTATTTT. Translation gives CSVEEPRDTQYF.

The table lists this clonotype with a few counts. A read error may explain this, as a much larger clone is one base away. The chain carries TRBV4-1 and TRBJ1-5, with D possibly TRBD1 on 5 matching bases. Trimming stripped 5 bases from V and 5 bases from J, with 16 bases between. This CDR3 is 15 amino acids long. Germline CDR1 is MGHRA and CDR2 is YSYEKL. The CDR3 region has the DNA TGCGCCAGCAGCGCCGACAGAGGGTTTTATCAGCCCCAGCATTTT. Amino acid sequence: CASSADRGFYQPQHF.

This clonotype has a count of ten or more. The chain combines TRBV6-6 with TRBJ2-5, with no clear D. CDR3 length equals 12 residues. The germline V gene has CDR1 MNHNY and CDR2 SVGAGI (reference sequence). The V end was cut by 1 base, the J end by 1 base, with 1 base between. The CDR3 DNA is TGTGCCAGCAGTTACTTCCAAGAGACCCAGTACTTC. Its protein is CASSYFQETQYF.

This chain joins TRBV2 and TRBJ1-5; 9 bases agree with TRBD1. This CDR3 is 15 amino acids long. J gave up 3 bases and V 7 bases, and 7 bases lay outside the gene matches. Looked up from germline, CDR1 is SNHLY and CDR2 is FYNNEI. Here the CDR3 reads CASTSGQGYNQPQHF. CDR3 bases: TGTGCCAGCACGTCGGGACAGGGATACAATCAGCCCCAGCATTTT.

The rearrangement links TRBV10-3 to TRBJ2-7, with 8 bases fitting TRBD2. CDR1 and CDR2 from the germline V gene are ENHRY and SYGVKD. V gave up 6 bases and J gave up 2 bases; unmatched junction bases: 6. The CDR3 has 14 residues. The chain's CDR3 is CAISRGGDPYEQYF. In DNA, the CDR3 is TGTGCCATCAGCCGGGGGGGGGACCCCTACGAGCAGTACTTC.

The table lists this clonotype with many counts. The gene calls are TRBV11-1 and TRBJ1-3; tentatively, D is TRBD1 (6 bases). Trimming shortened V by 2 bases and J by 4 bases, and 18 bases separated the two germline ends. Germline V lookup: CDR1 SGHAT, CDR2 FQDESV (reference sequence). There are 17 residues in the CDR3. CDR3 region: CASSLPLGQSVGNTIYF. In nucleotides, the CDR3 is TGTGCCAGCAGCTTACCCCTTGGACAGTCCGTCGGAAACACCATATATTTT. Full variable domain (remainder filled in from reference TRBV11-1 and TRBJ1-3): EAEVAQSPRYKITEKSQAVAFWCDPISGHATLYWYRQILGQGPELLVQFQDESVVDDSQLPKDRFSAERLKGVDSTLKIQPAELGDSAMYLCASSLPLGQSVGNTIYFGEGSWLTVV.

The rearrangement uses TRBV29-1 and TRBJ2-1, with TRBD2 identical over 10 bases. The J segment lost 6 bases and the V segment lost 7 bases, leaving 9 bases of the junction unmatched. This CDR3 spans 14 amino acids. Germline V CDR1 and CDR2: SQVTM, ANQGSEA. In nucleotides, the CDR3 is TGCAGCGGGGTAGCGGGAGGCTTTGTCAATGAGCAGTTCTTC. Its protein is CSGVAGGFVNEQFF.

This clonotype was observed many times. The CDR3 here is CASRPGQVNYGYTF. As DNA, the CDR3 is TGTGCCAGTAGGCCGGGACAGGTAAACTATGGCTACACCTTC. The chain employs TRBV19 and TRBJ1-2; 8 bases line up with TRBD1. This CDR3 has 14 residues. V dropped 6 bases and J dropped 2; count of bases not matched to a gene: 5. Germline values: CDR1 LNHDA, CDR2 SQIVND (reference sequence).

The rearrangement joins TRBV29-1 to TRBJ2-5; the match to TRBD2 covers 12 bases. Germline-derived CDR1 and CDR2 are SQVTM and ANQGSEA. The V segment lost 7 bases and the J segment 3 bases; nucleotides outside the gene matches: 9. The CDR3 runs to 15 residues. CDR3 region: CSGGPRLAGEETQYF. The CDR3 DNA reads TGCAGCGGCGGACCCAGACTAGCGGGGGAAGAGACCCAGTACTTC.

The chain is built from TRBV5-1 and TRBJ2-7; the D gene is possibly TRBD2 (6 bases). CDR1 and CDR2 (germline): SGHRS, YFSETQ. This CDR3 spans 14 amino acids. V was pared by 0 bases and J by 0 bases, with 7 bases between. For the CDR3, the DNA is TGCGCCAGCAGCTTGGCGACTAGCTCCTACGAGCAGTACTTC. Translation: CASSLATSSYEQYF.

This chain links TRBV2 with TRBJ1-6; D remains ambiguous. V gave up 5 bases and J gave up 8 bases, with 10 bases separating them. The germline V gene has CDR1 SNHLY and CDR2 FYNNEI. The CDR3 sequence is 13 residues long. CDR3 DNA: TGTGCCAGCAGTCCGGGTTGGGATTCACCCCTCCACTTT. Translation gives CASSPGWDSPLHF.